This T cell receptor (beta chain) was captured by sequencing in a study of cytomegalovirus exposure and HLA in healthy donors. Study-wide results and limits: Later findings reportedly placed an Asian-associated ancestry cluster below the approximately 670-donor mean for N-insertions. Information on immune exposure was restricted to one variable (CMV serostatus). Common viral pathogens seemed to be connected with several of the most significant clusters, according to a later analysis.

Comment on this clone: Its antigen is not known.

In the PCR, 60 Vbeta and 13 Jbeta primers were used. Measured with immunoSEQ multiplex PCR; TCRdb has only the in-frame clones, and not every one. The sample carries fewer than 350,000 clones, 70% to 90% recorded once. The clonotype comes from a woman aged 18-29 years in good health and CMV-seronegative. Sequencing input: PBMCs.

The CDR3 bases are TGTGCCAGCAGTTCGGGGATGGGGGGCTATGGCTACACCTTC. This encodes CASSSGMGGYGYTF. The chain is built from TRBV6-6 and TRBJ1-2, with D perhaps TRBD1 (5 bases). Germline V gene data show CDR1 as MNHNY and CDR2 as SVGAGI (reference sequence). The CDR3 runs 14 residues. V lost 4 bases and J 4 bases, leaving 13 bases between the germline ends.